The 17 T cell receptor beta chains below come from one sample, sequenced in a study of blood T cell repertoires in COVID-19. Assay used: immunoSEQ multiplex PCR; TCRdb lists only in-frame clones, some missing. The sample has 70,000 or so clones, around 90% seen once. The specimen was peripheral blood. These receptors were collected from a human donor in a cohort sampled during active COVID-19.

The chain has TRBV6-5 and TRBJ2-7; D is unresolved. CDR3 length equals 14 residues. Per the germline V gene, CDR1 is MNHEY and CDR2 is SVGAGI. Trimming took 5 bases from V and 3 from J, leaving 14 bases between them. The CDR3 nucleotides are TGTGCCAGCAGTAGCCTCCCGATAAACTACGAGCAGTACGTC. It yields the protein CASSSLPINYEQYV.

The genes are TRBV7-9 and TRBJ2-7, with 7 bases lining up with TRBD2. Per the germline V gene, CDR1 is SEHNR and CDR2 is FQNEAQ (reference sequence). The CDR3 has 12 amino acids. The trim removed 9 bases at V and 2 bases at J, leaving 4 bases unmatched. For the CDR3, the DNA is TGTGCCAGTGGACTAGACCCCTACGAGCAGTACTTC. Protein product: CASGLDPYEQYF.

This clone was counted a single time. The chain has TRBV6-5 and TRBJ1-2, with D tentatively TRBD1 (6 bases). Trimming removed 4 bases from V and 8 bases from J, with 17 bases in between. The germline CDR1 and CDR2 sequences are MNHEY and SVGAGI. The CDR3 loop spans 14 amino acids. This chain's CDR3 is CASSSPTGWVGYTF. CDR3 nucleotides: TGTGCCAGCAGTTCACCTACAGGGTGGGTCGGCTACACCTTC.

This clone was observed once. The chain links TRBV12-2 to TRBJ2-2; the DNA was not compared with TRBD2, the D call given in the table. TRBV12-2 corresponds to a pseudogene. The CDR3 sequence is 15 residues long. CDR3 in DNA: TGTGCAAGTCGCCCTGAGCGGGAAGGCACCGGGGAGCTGTTTTTT. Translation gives CASRPEREGTGELFF.

This chain's CDR3 is CASSSIRTGGGNTIYF. The CDR3 nucleotides are TGTGCCAGCAGTTCCATTAGGACAGGGGGTGGAAACACCATATATTTT. This chain joins TRBV27 and TRBJ1-3; 10 nucleotides agree with TRBD1. V lost 4 bases and J lost 3; bases outside the gene matches: 6. The CDR3 length is 16 residues. Germline V CDR1 and CDR2: MNHEY, SMNVEV (reference sequence).

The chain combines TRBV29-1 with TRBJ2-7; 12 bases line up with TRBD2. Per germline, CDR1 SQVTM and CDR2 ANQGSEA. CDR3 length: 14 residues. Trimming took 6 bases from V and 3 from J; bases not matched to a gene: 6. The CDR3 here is CSVQPGLAGYEQYF. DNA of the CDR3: TGCAGCGTGCAGCCGGGACTAGCGGGCTACGAGCAGTACTTC.

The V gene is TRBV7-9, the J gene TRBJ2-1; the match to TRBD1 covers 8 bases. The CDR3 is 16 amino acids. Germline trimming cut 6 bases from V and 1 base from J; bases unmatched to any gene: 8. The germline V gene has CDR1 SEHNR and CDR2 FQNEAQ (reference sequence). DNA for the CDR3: TGTGCCAGCAGTTCGACAGGGGTAGCGTCCTACAATGAGCAGTTCTTC. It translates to CASSSTGVASYNEQFF.

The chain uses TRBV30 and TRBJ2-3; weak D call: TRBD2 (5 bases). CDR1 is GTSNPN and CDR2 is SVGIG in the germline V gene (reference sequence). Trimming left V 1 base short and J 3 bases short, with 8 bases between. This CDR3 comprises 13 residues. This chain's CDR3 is CAWSATGTDTQYF. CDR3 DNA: TGTGCCTGGAGTGCGACGGGAACAGATACGCAGTATTTT.

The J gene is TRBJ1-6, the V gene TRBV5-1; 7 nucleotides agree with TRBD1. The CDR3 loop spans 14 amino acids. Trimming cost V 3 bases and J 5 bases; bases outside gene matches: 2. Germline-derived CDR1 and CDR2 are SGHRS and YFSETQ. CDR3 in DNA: TGCGCCAGCAGCTCCCAGGGGGATAATTCACCCCTCCACTTT. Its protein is CASSSQGDNSPLHF. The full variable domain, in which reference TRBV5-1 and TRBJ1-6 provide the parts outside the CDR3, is KAGVTQTPRYLIKTRGQQVTLSCSPISGHRSVSWYQQTPGQGLQFLFEYFSETQRNKGNFPGRFSGRQFSNSRSEMNVSTLELGDSALYLCASSSQGDNSPLHFGNGTRLTVT.

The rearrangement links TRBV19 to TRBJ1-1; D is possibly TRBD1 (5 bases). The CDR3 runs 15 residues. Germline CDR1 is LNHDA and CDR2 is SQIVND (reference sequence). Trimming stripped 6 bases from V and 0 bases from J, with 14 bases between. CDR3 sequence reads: CASRAGGGMNTEAFF. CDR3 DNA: TGTGCCAGTAGGGCTGGGGGGGGTATGAACACTGAAGCTTTCTTT.

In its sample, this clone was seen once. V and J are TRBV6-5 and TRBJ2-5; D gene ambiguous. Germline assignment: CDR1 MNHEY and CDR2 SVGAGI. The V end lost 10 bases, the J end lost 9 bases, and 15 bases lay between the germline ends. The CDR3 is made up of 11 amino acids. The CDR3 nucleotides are TGTGCCACCACCCAACGTGAGGCCCAGTACTTC. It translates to CATTQREAQYF.

Written as DNA, the CDR3 is TGTGCCAGCAAAGGGGGCGGTAACTATGGCTACACCTTC. Its translation is CASKGGGNYGYTF. This rearrangement joins TRBV28 to TRBJ1-2, with 7 positions matching TRBD1. From germline, CDR1 is MDHEN and CDR2 SYDVKM. This CDR3 contains 13 residues. The V gene end was trimmed by 7 bases and the J gene end by 1 base; junction bases not matched to a gene: 3.

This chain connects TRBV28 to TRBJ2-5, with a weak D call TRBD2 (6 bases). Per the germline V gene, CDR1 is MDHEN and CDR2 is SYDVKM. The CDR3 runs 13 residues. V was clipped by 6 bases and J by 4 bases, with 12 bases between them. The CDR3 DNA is TGTGCCAGCAGCACGGGGGTGGGAGAGACCCAGTACTTC. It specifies CASSTGVGETQYF.

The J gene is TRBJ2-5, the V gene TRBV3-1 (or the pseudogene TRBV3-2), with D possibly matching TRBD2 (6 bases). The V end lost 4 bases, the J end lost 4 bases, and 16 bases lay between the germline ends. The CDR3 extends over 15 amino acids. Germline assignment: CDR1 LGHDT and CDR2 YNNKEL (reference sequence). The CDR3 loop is CASSRRLVPGETQYF. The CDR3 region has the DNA TGTGCCAGCAGCCGCCGACTAGTTCCTGGAGAGACCCAGTACTTC.

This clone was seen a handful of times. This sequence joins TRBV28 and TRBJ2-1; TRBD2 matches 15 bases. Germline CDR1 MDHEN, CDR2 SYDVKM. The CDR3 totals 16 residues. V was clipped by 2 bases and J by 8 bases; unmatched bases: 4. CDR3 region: CASSLGLAGGFHEQFF. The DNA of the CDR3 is TGTGCCAGCAGTTTAGGACTAGCGGGAGGGTTCCATGAGCAGTTCTTC. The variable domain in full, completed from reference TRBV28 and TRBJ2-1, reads DVKVTQSSRYLVKRTGEKVFLECVQDMDHENMFWYRQDPGLGLRLIYFSYDVKMKEKGDIPEGYSVSREKKERFSLILESASTNQTSMYLCASSLGLAGGFHEQFFGPGTRLTVL.

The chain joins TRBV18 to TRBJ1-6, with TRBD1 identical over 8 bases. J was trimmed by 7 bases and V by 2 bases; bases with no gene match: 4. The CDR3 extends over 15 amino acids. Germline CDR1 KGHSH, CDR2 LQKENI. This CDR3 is CASSPETGGNSPLHF. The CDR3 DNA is TGTGCCAGCTCACCAGAAACAGGGGGAAATTCACCCCTCCACTTT.

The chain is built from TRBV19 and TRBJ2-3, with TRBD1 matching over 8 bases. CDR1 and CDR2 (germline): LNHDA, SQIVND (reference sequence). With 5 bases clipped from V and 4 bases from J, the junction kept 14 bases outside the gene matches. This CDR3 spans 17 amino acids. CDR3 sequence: CASSSPTGVNLADTQYF. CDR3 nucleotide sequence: TGTGCCAGTAGTTCTCCGACAGGGGTAAATTTAGCAGATACGCAGTATTTT.